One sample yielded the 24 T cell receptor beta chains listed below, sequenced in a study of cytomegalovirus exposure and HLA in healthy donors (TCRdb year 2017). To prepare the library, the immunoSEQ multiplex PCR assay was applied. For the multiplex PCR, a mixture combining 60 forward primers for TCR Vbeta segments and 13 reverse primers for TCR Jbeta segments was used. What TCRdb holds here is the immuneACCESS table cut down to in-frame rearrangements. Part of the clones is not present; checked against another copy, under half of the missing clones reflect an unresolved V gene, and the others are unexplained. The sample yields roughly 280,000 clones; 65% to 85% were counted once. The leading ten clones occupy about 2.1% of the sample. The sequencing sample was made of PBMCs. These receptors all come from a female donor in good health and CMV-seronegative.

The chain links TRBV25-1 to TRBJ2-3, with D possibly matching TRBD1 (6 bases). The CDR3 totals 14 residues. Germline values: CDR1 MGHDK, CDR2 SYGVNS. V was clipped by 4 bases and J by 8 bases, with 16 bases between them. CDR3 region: CASSASGGIFTQYF. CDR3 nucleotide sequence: TGTGCCAGCAGTGCCAGTGGGGGCATTTTTACGCAGTATTTT.

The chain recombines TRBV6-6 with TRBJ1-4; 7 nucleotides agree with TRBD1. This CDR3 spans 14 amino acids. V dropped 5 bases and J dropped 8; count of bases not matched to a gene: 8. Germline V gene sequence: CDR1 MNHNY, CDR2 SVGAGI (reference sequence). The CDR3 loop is CASSPDRSVEKLFF. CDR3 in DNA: TGTGCCAGCAGTCCGGACAGGTCTGTCGAAAAACTGTTTTTT.

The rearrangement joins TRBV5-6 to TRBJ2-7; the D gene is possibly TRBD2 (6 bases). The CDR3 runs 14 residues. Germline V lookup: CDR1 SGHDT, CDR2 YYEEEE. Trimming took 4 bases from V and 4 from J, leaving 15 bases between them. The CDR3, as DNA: TGTGCCAGCAGCGGCGGGGACGTCGGGTACGAGCAGTACTTC. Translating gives CASSGGDVGYEQYF.

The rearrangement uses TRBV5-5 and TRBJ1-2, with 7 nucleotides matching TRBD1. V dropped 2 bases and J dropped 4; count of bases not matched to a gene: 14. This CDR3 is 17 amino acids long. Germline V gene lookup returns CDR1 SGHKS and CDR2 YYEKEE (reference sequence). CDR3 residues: CASSFGQAWESRYGYTF. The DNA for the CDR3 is TGTGCCAGCAGCTTTGGACAGGCTTGGGAGAGCCGCTATGGCTACACCTTC.

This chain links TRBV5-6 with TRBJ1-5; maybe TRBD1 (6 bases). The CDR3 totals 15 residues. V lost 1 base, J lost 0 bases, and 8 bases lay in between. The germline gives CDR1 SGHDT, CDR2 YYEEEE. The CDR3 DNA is TGTGCCAGCAGCTTGAGGGGGTATAGCAATCAGCCCCAGCATTTT. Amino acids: CASSLRGYSNQPQHF.

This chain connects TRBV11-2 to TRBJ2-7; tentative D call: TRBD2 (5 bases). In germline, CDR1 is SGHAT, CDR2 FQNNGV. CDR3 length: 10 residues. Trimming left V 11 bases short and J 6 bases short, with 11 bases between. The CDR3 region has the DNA TGTGCCGTCGGGGTGGGCGAGCAGTACTTC. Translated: CAVGVGEQYF.

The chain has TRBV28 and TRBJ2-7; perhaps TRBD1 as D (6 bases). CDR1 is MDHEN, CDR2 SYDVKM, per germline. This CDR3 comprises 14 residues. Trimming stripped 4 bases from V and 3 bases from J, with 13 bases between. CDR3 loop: CASSSQTGVYEQYF. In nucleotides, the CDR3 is TGTGCCAGCAGTTCTCAGACAGGCGTCTACGAGCAGTACTTC. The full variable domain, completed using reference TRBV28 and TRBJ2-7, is DVKVTQSSRYLVKRTGEKVFLECVQDMDHENMFWYRQDPGLGLRLIYFSYDVKMKEKGDIPEGYSVSREKKERFSLILESASTNQTSMYLCASSSQTGVYEQYFGPGTRLTVT.

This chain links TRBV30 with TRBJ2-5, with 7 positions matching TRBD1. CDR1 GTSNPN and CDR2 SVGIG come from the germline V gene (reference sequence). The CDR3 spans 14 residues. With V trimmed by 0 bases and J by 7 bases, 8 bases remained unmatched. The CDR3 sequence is CAWSVQGFGGTQYF. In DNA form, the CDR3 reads TGTGCCTGGAGTGTACAGGGGTTTGGAGGGACCCAGTACTTC.

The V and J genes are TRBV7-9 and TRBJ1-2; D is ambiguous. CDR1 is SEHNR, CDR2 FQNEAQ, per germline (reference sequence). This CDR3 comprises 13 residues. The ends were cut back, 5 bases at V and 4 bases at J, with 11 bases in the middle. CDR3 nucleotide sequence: TGTGCCAGCAGCCTGCCGACTCTCTATGGCTACACCTTC. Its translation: CASSLPTLYGYTF.

DNA for the CDR3: TGTGCCAGCAGCCCCACCGGGACTAGCGTCGTAGAGACCCAGTACTTC. Translation gives CASSPTGTSVVETQYF. The chain employs TRBV7-6 and TRBJ2-5; 10 bases line up with TRBD2. Germline V gives CDR1 SGHVS, CDR2 FNYEAQ. V lost 5 bases to trimming and J lost 4 bases; unmatched junction nucleotides: 10. The CDR3 contains 16 residues.

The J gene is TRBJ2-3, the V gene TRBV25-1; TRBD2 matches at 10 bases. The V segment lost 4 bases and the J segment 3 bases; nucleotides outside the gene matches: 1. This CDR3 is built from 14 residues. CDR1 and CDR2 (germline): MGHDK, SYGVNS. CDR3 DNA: TGTGCCAGCAGTGCTAGCGGGAGTACAGATACGCAGTATTTT. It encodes CASSASGSTDTQYF. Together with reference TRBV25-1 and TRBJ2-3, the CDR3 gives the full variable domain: EADIYQTPRYLVIGTGKKITLECSQTMGHDKMYWYQQDPGMELHLIHYSYGVNSTEKGDLSSESTVSRIRTEHFPLTLESARPSHTSQYLCASSASGSTDTQYFGPGTRLTVL.

The chain's CDR3 is CASSAQGYNEQFF. CDR3 bases: TGTGCCAGCAGTGCCCAGGGTTACAATGAGCAGTTCTTC. The chain recombines TRBV2 with TRBJ2-1, with D maybe TRBD1 (5 bases). CDR3 length: 13 amino acids. Trimming cost V 4 bases and J 4 bases, with 8 bases left between them. Germline lookup yields CDR1 SNHLY and CDR2 FYNNEI.

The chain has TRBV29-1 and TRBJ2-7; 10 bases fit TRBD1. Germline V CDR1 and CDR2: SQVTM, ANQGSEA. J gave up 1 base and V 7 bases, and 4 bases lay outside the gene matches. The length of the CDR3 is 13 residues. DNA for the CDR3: TGCAGCGCCGGACAGGGGGTTTCCTACGAGCAGTACTTC. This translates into CSAGQGVSYEQYF.

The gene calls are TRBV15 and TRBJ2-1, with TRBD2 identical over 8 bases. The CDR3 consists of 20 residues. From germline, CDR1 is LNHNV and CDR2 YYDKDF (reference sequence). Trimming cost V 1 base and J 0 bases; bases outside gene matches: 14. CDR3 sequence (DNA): TGTGCCACCAGCAGAGGACGGGGTTTAGCGGGACCGAGCTCCTACAATGAGCAGTTCTTC. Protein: CATSRGRGLAGPSSYNEQFF.

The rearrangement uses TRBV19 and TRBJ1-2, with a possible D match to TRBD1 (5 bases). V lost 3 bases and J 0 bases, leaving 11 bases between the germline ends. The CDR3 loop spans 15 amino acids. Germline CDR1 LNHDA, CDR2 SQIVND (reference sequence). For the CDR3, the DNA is TGTGCCAGTAGTATGGTGGGGCCCACTAACTATGGCTACACCTTC. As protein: CASSMVGPTNYGYTF. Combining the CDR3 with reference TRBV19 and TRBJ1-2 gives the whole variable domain DGGITQSPKYLFRKEGQNVTLSCEQNLNHDAMYWYRQDPGQGLRLIYYSQIVNDFQKGDIAEGYSVSREKKESFPLTVTSAQKNPTAFYLCASSMVGPTNYGYTFGSGTRLTVV.

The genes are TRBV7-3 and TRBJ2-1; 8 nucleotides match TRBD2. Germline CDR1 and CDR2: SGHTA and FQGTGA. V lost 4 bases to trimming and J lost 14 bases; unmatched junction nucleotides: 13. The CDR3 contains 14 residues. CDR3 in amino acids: CASSSQPTGLEKFF. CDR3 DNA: TGTGCCAGCAGCTCGCAGCCTACGGGACTAGAGAAGTTCTTC. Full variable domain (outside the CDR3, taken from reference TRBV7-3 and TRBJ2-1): GAGVSQTPSNKVTEKGKYVELRCDPISGHTALYWYRQSLGQGPEFLIYFQGTGAADDSGLPNDRFFAVRPEGSVSTLKIQRTERGDSAVYLCASSSQPTGLEKFFGPGTRLTVL.

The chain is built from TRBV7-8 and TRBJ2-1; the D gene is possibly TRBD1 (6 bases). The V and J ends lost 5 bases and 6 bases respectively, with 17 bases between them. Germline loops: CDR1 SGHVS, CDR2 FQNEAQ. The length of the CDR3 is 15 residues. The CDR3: CASSPVLQGSNEQFF. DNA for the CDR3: TGTGCCAGCAGCCCAGTGTTGCAGGGGAGCAATGAGCAGTTCTTC.

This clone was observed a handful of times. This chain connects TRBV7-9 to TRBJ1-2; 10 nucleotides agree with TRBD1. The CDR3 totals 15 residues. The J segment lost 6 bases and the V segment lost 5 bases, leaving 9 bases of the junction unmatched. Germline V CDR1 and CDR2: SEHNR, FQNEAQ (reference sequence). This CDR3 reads CASSRTDRGHDGYTF. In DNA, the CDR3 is TGTGCCAGCAGCCGCACCGACAGGGGGCACGATGGCTACACCTTC. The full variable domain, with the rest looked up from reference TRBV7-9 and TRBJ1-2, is DTGVSQNPRHKITKRGQNVTFRCDPISEHNRLYWYRQTLGQGPEFLTYFQNEAQLEKSRLLSDRFSAERPKGSFSTLEIQRTEQGDSAMYLCASSRTDRGHDGYTFGSGTRLTVV.

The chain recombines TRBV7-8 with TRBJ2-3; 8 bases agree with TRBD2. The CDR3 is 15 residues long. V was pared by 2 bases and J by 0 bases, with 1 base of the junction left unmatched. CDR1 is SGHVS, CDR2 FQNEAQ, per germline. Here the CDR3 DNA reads TGTGCCAGCAGCTTACCTAGCGGGAGCACAGATACGCAGTATTTT. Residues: CASSLPSGSTDTQYF.

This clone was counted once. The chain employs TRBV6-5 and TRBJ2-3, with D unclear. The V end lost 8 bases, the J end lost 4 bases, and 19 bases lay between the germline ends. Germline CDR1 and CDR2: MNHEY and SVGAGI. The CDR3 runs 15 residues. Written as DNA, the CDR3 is TGTGCCAGCTCGAGGTTACCAGAGAAGGCAGATACGCAGTATTTT. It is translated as CASSRLPEKADTQYF.

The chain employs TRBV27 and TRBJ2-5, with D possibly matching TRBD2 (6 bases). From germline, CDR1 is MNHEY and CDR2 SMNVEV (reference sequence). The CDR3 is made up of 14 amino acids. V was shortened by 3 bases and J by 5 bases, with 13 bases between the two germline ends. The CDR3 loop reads CASSLFEGGETQYF. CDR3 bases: TGTGCCAGCAGTTTGTTCGAGGGAGGCGAGACCCAGTACTTC.

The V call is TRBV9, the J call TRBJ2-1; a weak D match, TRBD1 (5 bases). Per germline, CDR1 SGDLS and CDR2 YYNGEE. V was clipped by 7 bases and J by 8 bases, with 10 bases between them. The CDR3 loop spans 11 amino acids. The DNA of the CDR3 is TGTGCCAGCGGAACAGGCGATGAGCAGTTCTTC. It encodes CASGTGDEQFF. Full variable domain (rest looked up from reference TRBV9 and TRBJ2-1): DSGVTQTPKHLITATGQRVTLRCSPRSGDLSVYWYQQSLDQGLQFLIQYYNGEERAKGNILERFSAQQFPDLHSELNLSSLELGDSALYFCASGTGDEQFFGPGTRLTVL.

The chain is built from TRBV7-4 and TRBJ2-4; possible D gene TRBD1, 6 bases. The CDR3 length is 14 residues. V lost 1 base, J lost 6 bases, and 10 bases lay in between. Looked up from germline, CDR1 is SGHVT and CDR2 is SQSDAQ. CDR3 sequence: CASSLGTGPNIQYF. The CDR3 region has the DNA TGTGCCAGCAGCTTAGGAACAGGGCCAAACATTCAGTACTTC.

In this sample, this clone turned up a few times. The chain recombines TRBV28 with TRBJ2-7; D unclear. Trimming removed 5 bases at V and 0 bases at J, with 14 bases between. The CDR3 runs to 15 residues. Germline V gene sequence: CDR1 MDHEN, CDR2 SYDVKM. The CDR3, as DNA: TGTGCCAGCAGTCTGGTCGGCGGAGCCTCCTACGAGCAGTACTTC. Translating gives CASSLVGGASYEQYF.